The rows below give T cell receptor beta chains drawn from one sample of a study of blood T cells in healthy people across ages. MiXCR, run by TCRdb on the 5' RACE reads, gives a single entry per CDR3 protein. Among approximately 2,000,000 distinct CDR3 sequences, about two fifths were seen once, and the ten largest hold approximately 22%. Sequencing was carried out using blood. Receptors were obtained from a human donor in good health. Both conserved end residues are trimmed from each CDR3. Fields, in order: J gene, V gene, CDR3 protein.

J: TRBJ2-5
V: TRBV20-1
CDR3: SARVGGGNQETQY

J: TRBJ1-2
V: TRBV6-1
CDR3: ASSTRTGGYT

J: TRBJ2-3
V: TRBV7-8
CDR3: ASSPTTFPGRLTDTQY

J: TRBJ1-2
V: TRBV7-9
CDR3: ASSSGGGSAGYT

J: TRBJ1-2
V: TRBV11-2
CDR3: ASSQWTDYGYT

J: TRBJ1-2
V: TRBV12-3/TRBV12-4
CDR3: ASSREVWGASGYT

J: TRBJ2-3
V: TRBV4-1
CDR3: ASSQEAPLTDTQY

J: TRBJ2-7
V: TRBV6-4
CDR3: AGSEDIAGTSEQY

J: TRBJ2-7
V: TRBV7-2
CDR3: ANSLGGQGTYEQY

J: TRBJ1-5
V: TRBV6-2/TRBV6-3
CDR3: AGRVRSNQPQH

J: TRBJ2-6
V: TRBV3-1
CDR3: ASSQDRWVANVLT

J: TRBJ2-1
V: TRBV5-4
CDR3: ASSPLITLNGQF

J: TRBJ2-4
V: TRBV12-3/TRBV12-4
CDR3: ASSGGGNIQY

J: TRBJ2-7
V: TRBV6-6
CDR3: ASGTTGLTYEQY

J: TRBJ1-3
V: TRBV12-3/TRBV12-4
CDR3: ASSLKRSGNTIY

J: -
V: TRBV20-1
CDR3: SASGDTYEQY

J: TRBJ2-1
V: TRBV4-2
CDR3: ASSQGVGGQGGWF

J: TRBJ2-2
V: TRBV29-1
CDR3: SVGLGRGTGELF

J: TRBJ2-7
V: TRBV12-3/TRBV12-4
CDR3: ASSLGLGGKSYEQY

J: TRBJ2-1
V: TRBV12-3/TRBV12-4
CDR3: ASSLASPNEQF

J: -
V: TRBV29-1
CDR3: SVQIGGSGEQY

J: TRBJ2-1
V: TRBV20-1
CDR3: SAPSGYEQF

J: TRBJ2-7
V: TRBV6-2/TRBV6-3
CDR3: ASSYSVLYEQY

J: TRBJ1-6
V: TRBV30
CDR3: AWSVRQGVKSYNSPLH

J: TRBJ1-1
V: TRBV4-2
CDR3: ASSQVGLVAEAF

J: TRBJ1-2
V: TRBV4-3
CDR3: ASSPRTGEAYT

J: TRBJ2-3
V: TRBV6-1
CDR3: ASKDRVGTDTQY

J: TRBJ2-2
V: TRBV28
CDR3: ASRTGDDTGELF

J: TRBJ2-5
V: TRBV7-2
CDR3: ASTGGVETQY

J: TRBJ2-3
V: TRBV20-1
CDR3: SAPLGLAGIADTQY

J: TRBJ2-6
V: TRBV12-3/TRBV12-4
CDR3: ASSFSPPSGANVLT

J: TRBJ2-7
V: TRBV7-9
CDR3: ASSLGYREQY

J: -
V: TRBV5-1
CDR3: ASSLGQLLDEQY

J: TRBJ2-7
V: TRBV15
CDR3: ATSNGGKSSYEQY

J: TRBJ1-1
V: TRBV29-1
CDR3: SVERQVNTEAF

J: TRBJ2-3
V: TRBV7-3
CDR3: ASSPAGPSTNTQY

J: TRBJ2-1
V: TRBV7-3
CDR3: ASSFTDYNEQF

J: TRBJ1-2
V: TRBV19
CDR3: ASSIARDIGYT

J: TRBJ2-6
V: TRBV7-3
CDR3: ASSPRTGSGANVLT

J: TRBJ2-7
V: TRBV9
CDR3: ASSALESYEQY

J: TRBJ2-1
V: TRBV12-3/TRBV12-4
CDR3: ASRDPGHQSNEQF

J: TRBJ2-1
V: TRBV12-3/TRBV12-4
CDR3: ASSPRGGFSYNEQF

J: TRBJ1-1
V: TRBV3-1
CDR3: ASSQDFWDSLNTEAF

J: TRBJ2-1
V: TRBV5-1
CDR3: ASSSGQGYNEQF

J: TRBJ2-3
V: TRBV3-1
CDR3: ASSQDLPGVDLTDTQY

J: TRBJ2-3
V: TRBV20-1
CDR3: SAPGTGSTDTQY

J: TRBJ1-5
V: TRBV7-9
CDR3: ASSYGTGGNQPQH

J: TRBJ2-7
V: TRBV5-6
CDR3: ASSLGDRGHEQY

J: TRBJ2-5
V: TRBV9
CDR3: ASSQGTSGGGETQY

J: TRBJ1-1
V: TRBV10-3
CDR3: AIRGASGGFTEAF

J: TRBJ2-5
V: TRBV29-1
CDR3: SVGTGGTQY

J: -
V: TRBV12-5
CDR3: ASGSGQTYEQY

J: TRBJ1-5
V: TRBV20-1
CDR3: SASQKTSNRPQH

J: TRBJ2-1
V: TRBV7-3
CDR3: ASSSGNRDPLGEQF

J: TRBJ2-2
V: TRBV20-1
CDR3: SASIAGQNTGELF

J: TRBJ1-4
V: TRBV4-3
CDR3: ASSQDFVIRTAEKLF

J: TRBJ1-5
V: TRBV7-2
CDR3: ASSPDRASNQPQH

J: TRBJ1-2
V: TRBV29-1
CDR3: SVTRDSYFYGYT